These 16 T cell receptor beta chains were all obtained from the same sample, sequenced in a study of CD8+ T cells in alopecia areata. Extracted RNA was reverse transcribed into cDNA, the sequencing template. The table came from immunoSEQ multiplex PCR; TCRdb's copy has only in-frame clones and leaves some out. The sample contains hundreds of thousands of clones, about three fifths of which appear only once. Treatment noted: oral pan-JAK inhibitor, 5-10 mg twice daily. The sequences come from CD4+ T cells sorted from blood, collected at week 24, from a patient treated with tofacitinib. The receptors here all came from a human donor with alopecia areata.

The chain has TRBV9 and TRBJ2-2; no clear D. The CDR3 totals 13 residues. Germline V CDR1 and CDR2: SGDLS, YYNGEE. V lost 1 base and J lost 5, with 6 bases in between. In DNA, the CDR3 is TGTGCCAGCAGCGTAATCCAGACCGGGGAGCTGTTTTTT. Translated, it gives CASSVIQTGELFF.

This clone showed up just a few times. V is TRBV4-1 and J is TRBJ2-2, with 7 nucleotides matching TRBD1. From germline, CDR1 is MGHRA and CDR2 YSYEKL. This CDR3 region has 14 residues. V lost 8 bases to trimming and J lost 1 base; unmatched junction nucleotides: 4. For the CDR3, the DNA is TGCGCCAGCGGCCGACAGGGGAACACCGGGGAGCTGTTTTTT. Translated, it gives CASGRQGNTGELFF.

In its sample, this clone was seen a few times. CDR3 DNA: TGTGCCAGCAGGAGGGGACAGACTTACACCGGGGAGCTGTTTTTT. Its protein product is CASRRGQTYTGELFF. This sequence joins TRBV28 and TRBJ2-2; 7 bases agree with TRBD1. The CDR3 spans 15 residues. Germline V gives CDR1 MDHEN, CDR2 SYDVKM. J gave up 3 bases and V 6 bases, and 7 bases lay outside the gene matches.

The chain links TRBV19 to TRBJ1-2, with unresolved D. In germline, CDR1 is LNHDA, CDR2 SQIVND (reference sequence). The V and J ends lost 0 bases and 6 bases respectively, with 8 bases between them. This CDR3 has 13 residues. This CDR3 reads CASSIDRKDGYTF. Written as DNA, the CDR3 is TGTGCCAGTAGTATAGATCGGAAGGATGGCTACACCTTC.

J is TRBJ1-1 and V is TRBV15; 7 bases are a match to TRBD1. Unmatched junction bases numbered 9, after V lost 0 bases and J lost 5 bases. Germline assignment: CDR1 LNHNV and CDR2 YYDKDF (reference sequence). The CDR3 is 16 residues long. The CDR3 protein is CATSRDPLPRGTEAFF. The CDR3, as DNA: TGTGCCACCAGCAGAGATCCGCTCCCCAGGGGGACTGAAGCTTTCTTT.

This clone was found many times. J is TRBJ2-1 and V is TRBV29-1, with 8 bases that match TRBD2. Germline CDR1 and CDR2: SQVTM and ANQGSEA. CDR3 size: 18 residues. J lost 1 base, V lost 1 base, and 12 bases had no gene match. CDR3 nucleotides: TGCAGCGTTGAAGGCGCGGGGGGTCCATTAGCATCCTACAATGAGCAGTTCTTC. Protein product: CSVEGAGGPLASYNEQFF.

The J gene is TRBJ2-6, the V gene TRBV27, with unresolved D. Germline assignment: CDR1 MNHEY and CDR2 SMNVEV (reference sequence). V shed 4 bases and J shed 4 bases, with 5 bases lying between them. The CDR3 has 13 amino acids. This CDR3 reads CASSSPGANVLTF. DNA for the CDR3: TGTGCCAGCAGTTCTCCGGGGGCCAACGTCCTGACTTTC. The variable domain in full, completed from reference TRBV27 and TRBJ2-6, reads EAQVTQNPRYLITVTGKKLTVTCSQNMNHEYMSWYRQDPGLGLRQIYYSMNVEVTDKGDVPEGYKVSRKEKRNFPLILESPSPNQTSLYFCASSSPGANVLTFGAGSRLTVL.

V usage is TRBV28 and J usage is TRBJ1-6, with D possibly being TRBD1 (5 bases). CDR3 length: 11 residues. The germline gives CDR1 MDHEN, CDR2 SYDVKM. Trimming stripped 6 bases from V and 8 bases from J, with 5 bases between. The CDR3: CASRGDSPLHF. Written as DNA, the CDR3 is TGTGCCAGCAGGGGGGATTCACCCCTCCACTTT.

The V and J genes are TRBV19 and TRBJ1-5; D is perhaps TRBD1 (5 bases). The CDR3 is 16 amino acids. Deletions cut 2 bases from V and 2 bases from J, with 13 bases between. The germline V gene has CDR1 LNHDA and CDR2 SQIVND (reference sequence). The CDR3 loop reads CASSILAGPGNQPQHF. CDR3 bases: TGTGCCAGTAGTATATTGGCAGGGCCGGGCAATCAGCCCCAGCATTTT.

The chain combines TRBV28 with TRBJ2-5; no clear D gene. V was clipped by 4 bases and J by 3 bases, with 12 bases between them. The CDR3 sequence is 14 residues long. Germline CDR1 and CDR2: MDHEN and SYDVKM. The CDR3 DNA is TGTGCCAGCAGTTCACGTGGCAAAAAAGAGACCCAGTACTTC. Its protein is CASSSRGKKETQYF.

This clone has more than one count but fewer than ten. The chain uses TRBV28 and TRBJ1-5, with D tentatively TRBD1 (6 bases). CDR1 and CDR2 from the germline V gene are MDHEN and SYDVKM. This CDR3 comprises 14 residues. V was shortened by 3 bases and J by 4 bases, with 10 bases between the two germline ends. CDR3 residues: CASSLRGANQPQHF. CDR3 bases: TGTGCCAGCAGTTTGCGGGGGGCGAATCAGCCCCAGCATTTT.

This clone has only a few counts. This rearrangement joins TRBV7-9 to TRBJ1-2, with D possibly TRBD1 on 6 matching bases. The CDR3 runs to 13 residues. CDR1 is SEHNR, CDR2 FQNEAQ, per germline (reference sequence). V lost 0 bases to trimming and J lost 7 bases, with 9 bases between them. The DNA of the CDR3 is TGTGCCAGCAGCTTAGCGGCAGGGGCTGGCTACACCTTC. Translating it yields CASSLAAGAGYTF.

CDR3 region: CASSFRGAGTDTQYF. The DNA for the CDR3 is TGTGCCAGCAGCTTCAGGGGGGCTGGGACAGATACGCAGTATTTT. This rearrangement joins TRBV7-6 to TRBJ2-3, with D possibly being TRBD1 (7 bases). Germline CDR1 SGHVS, CDR2 FNYEAQ. V shed 3 bases and J shed 3 bases, with 13 bases lying between them. The CDR3 totals 15 residues.

The chain carries TRBV5-4 and TRBJ2-3; D is unresolved. Germline CDR1 reads SGHNT; CDR2 reads YYREEE (reference sequence). The CDR3 contains 15 residues. V was clipped by 0 bases and J by 0 bases, with 8 bases between them. CDR3 nucleotides: TGTGCCAGCAGCTTGGCCGCGGCAAGCACAGATACGCAGTATTTT. Translation gives CASSLAAASTDTQYF. The full variable domain, with the rest looked up from reference TRBV5-4 and TRBJ2-3, is ETGVTQSPTHLIKTRGQQVTLRCSSQSGHNTVSWYQQALGQGPQFIFQYYREEENGRGNFPPRFSGLQFPNYSSELNVNALELDDSALYLCASSLAAASTDTQYFGPGTRLTVL.

The sample holds one count of this clone. The chain uses TRBV7-2 and TRBJ2-7, with D possibly TRBD1 on 6 matching bases. The germline V and J ends were trimmed by 2 bases and 3 bases, with 8 bases remaining between them. The CDR3 has 13 residues. Germline V lookup: CDR1 SGHTA, CDR2 FQGNSA. The CDR3: CASSLRGIYEQYF. CDR3 DNA: TGTGCCAGCAGCTTAAGGGGGATCTACGAGCAGTACTTC.

In this sample, this clone turned up a few times. J is TRBJ1-2 and V is TRBV15; no firm D call. The CDR3 consists of 13 residues. The germline V and J ends were trimmed by 1 base and 10 bases, with 13 bases remaining between them. In germline, CDR1 is LNHNV, CDR2 YYDKDF (reference sequence). The CDR3 nucleotides read TGTGCCACCAGCAGAGTCGCCCCGGGTCCCTACACCTTC. Amino acids: CATSRVAPGPYTF. Complete variable domain (other parts from reference TRBV15 and TRBJ1-2): DAMVIQNPRYQVTQFGKPVTLSCSQTLNHNVMYWYQQKSSQAPKLLFHYYDKDFNNEADTPDNFQSRRPNTSFCFLDIRSPGLGDTAMYLCATSRVAPGPYTFGSGTRLTVV.